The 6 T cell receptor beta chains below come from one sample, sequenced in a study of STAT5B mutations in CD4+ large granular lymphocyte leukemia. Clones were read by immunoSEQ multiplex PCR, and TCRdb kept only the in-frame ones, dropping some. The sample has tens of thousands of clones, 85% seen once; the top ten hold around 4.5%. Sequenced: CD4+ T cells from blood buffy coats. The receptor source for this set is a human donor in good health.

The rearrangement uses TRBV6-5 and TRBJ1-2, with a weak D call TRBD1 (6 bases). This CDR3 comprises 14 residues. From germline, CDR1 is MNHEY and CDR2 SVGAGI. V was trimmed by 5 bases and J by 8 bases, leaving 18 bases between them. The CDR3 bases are TGTGCCAGCAGTGAAGTTGCACAGGGTGGCGGCTACACCTTC. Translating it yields CASSEVAQGGGYTF.

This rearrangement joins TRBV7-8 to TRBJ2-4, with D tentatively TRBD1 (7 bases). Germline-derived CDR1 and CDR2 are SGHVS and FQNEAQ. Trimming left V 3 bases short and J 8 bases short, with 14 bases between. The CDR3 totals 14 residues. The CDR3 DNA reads TGTGCCAGCAGCTTCTTCAGGGGGGAGGACATTCAGTACTTC. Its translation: CASSFFRGEDIQYF.

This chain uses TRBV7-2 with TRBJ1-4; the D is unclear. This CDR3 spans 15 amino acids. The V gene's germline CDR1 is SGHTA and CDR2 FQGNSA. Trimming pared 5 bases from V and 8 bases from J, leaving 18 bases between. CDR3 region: CASSPRTGVGEKLFF. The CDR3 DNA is TGTGCCAGCAGCCCCCGGACTGGGGTAGGAGAAAAACTGTTTTTT.

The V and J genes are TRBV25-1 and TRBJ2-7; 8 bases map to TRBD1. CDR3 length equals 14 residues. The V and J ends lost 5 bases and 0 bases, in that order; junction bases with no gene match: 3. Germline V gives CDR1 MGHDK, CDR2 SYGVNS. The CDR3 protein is CASSKGTGSYEQYF. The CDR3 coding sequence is TGTGCCAGCAGTAAAGGGACAGGCTCCTACGAGCAGTACTTC.

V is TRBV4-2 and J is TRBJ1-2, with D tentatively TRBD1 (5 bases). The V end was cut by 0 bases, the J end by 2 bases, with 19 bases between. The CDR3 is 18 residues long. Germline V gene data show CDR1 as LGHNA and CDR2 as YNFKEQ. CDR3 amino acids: CASSQEIGRQGGNYGYTF. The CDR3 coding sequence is TGTGCCAGCAGCCAAGAAATTGGGCGGCAGGGAGGAAACTATGGCTACACCTTC.

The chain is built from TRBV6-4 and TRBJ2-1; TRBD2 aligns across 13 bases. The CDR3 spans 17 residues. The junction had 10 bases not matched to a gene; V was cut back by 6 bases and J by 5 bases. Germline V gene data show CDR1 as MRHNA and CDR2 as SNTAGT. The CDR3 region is CASSRGSGLAGDNEQFF. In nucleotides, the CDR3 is TGTGCCAGCAGCCGAGGCAGTGGACTAGCGGGAGACAATGAGCAGTTCTTC.